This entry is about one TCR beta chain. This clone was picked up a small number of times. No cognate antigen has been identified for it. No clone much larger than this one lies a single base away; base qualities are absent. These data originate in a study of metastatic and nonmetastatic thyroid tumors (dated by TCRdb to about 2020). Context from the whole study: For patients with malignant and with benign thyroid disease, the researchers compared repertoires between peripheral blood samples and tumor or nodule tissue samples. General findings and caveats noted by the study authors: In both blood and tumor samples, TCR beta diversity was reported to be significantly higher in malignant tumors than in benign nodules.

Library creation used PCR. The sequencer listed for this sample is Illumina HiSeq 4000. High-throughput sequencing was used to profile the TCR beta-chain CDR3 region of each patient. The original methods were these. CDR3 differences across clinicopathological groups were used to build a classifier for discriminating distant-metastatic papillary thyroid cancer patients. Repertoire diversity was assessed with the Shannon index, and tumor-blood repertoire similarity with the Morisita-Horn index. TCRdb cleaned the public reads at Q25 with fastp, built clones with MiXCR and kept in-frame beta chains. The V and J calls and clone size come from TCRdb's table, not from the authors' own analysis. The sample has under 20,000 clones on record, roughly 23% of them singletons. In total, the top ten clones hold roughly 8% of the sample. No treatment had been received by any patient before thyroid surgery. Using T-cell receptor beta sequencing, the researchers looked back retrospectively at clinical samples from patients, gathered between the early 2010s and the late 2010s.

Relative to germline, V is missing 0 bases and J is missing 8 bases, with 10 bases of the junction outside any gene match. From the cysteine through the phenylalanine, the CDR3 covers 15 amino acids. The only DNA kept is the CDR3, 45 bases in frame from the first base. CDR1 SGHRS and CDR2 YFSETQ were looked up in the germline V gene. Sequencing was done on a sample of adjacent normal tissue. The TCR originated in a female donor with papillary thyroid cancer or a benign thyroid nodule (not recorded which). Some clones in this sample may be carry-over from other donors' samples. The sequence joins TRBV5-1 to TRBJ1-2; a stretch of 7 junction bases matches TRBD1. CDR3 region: CASSLGPQGNYGYTF. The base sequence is TGCGCCAGCAGCTTGGGGCCACAGGGGAATTACGGCTACACCTTC.